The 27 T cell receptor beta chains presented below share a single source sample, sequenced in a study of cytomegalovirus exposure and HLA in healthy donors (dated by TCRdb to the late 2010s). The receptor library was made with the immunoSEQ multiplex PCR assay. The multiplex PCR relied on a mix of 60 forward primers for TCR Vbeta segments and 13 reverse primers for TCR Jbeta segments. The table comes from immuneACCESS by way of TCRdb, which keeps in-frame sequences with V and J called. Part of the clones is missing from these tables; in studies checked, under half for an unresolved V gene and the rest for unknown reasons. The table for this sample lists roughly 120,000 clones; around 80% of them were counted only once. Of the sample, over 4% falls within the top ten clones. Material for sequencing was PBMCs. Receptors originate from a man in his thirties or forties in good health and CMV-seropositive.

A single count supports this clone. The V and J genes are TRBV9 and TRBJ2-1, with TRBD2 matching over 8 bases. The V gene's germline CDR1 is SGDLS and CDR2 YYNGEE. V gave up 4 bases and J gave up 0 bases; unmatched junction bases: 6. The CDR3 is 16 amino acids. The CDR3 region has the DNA TGTGCCAGCAGCTACACTAGCGGCTACTCCTACAATGAGCAGTTCTTC. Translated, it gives CASSYTSGYSYNEQFF.

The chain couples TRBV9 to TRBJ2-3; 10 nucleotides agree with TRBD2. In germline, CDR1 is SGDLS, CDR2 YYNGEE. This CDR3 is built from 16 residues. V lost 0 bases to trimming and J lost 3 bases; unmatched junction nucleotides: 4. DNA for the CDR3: TGTGCCAGCAGCGTAGAGGATAGCGGGGGGACAGATACGCAGTATTTT. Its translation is CASSVEDSGGTDTQYF.

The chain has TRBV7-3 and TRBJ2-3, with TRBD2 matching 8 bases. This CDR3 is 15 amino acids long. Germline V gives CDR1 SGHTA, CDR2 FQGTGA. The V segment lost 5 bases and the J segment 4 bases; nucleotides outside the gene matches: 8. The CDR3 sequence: CASSTRGGSADTQYF. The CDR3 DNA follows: TGTGCCAGCAGCACTCGCGGGGGGTCGGCAGATACGCAGTATTTT.

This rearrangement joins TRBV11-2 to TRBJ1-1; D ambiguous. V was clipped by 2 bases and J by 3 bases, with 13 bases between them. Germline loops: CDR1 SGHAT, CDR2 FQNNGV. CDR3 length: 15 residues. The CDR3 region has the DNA TGTGCCAGCAGCTTAAGGGCGGGATGGGACACTGAAGCTTTCTTT. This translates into CASSLRAGWDTEAFF.

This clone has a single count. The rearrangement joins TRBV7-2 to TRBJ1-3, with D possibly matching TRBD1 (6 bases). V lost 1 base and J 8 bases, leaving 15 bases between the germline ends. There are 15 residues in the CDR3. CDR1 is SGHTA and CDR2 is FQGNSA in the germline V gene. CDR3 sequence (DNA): TGTGCCAGCAGCTTAGTCATGTCAGGGGCGGACACCATATATTTT. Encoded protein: CASSLVMSGADTIYF.

The CDR3 DNA reads TGTGCCAGCAGCTTAGGGGCCGGGGGAAACACAGATACGCAGTATTTT. Encoded protein: CASSLGAGGNTDTQYF. J is TRBJ2-3 and V is TRBV5-6, with D tentatively TRBD2 (6 bases). V was shortened by 2 bases and J by 2 bases, with 15 bases between the two germline ends. The CDR3 runs 16 residues. Germline loops: CDR1 SGHDT, CDR2 YYEEEE.

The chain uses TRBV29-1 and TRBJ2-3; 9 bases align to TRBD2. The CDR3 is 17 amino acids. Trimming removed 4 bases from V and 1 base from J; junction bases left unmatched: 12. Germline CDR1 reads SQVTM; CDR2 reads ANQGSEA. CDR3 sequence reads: CSVGGIAGAIGTDTQYF. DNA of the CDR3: TGCAGCGTTGGGGGGATAGCGGGGGCGATCGGCACAGATACGCAGTATTTT.

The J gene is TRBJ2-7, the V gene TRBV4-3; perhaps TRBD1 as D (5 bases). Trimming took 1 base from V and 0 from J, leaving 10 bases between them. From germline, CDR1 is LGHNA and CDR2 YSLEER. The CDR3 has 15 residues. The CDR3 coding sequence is TGCGCCAGCAGCCAAGGACAGACCACCTCCTACGAGCAGTACTTC. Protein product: CASSQGQTTSYEQYF.

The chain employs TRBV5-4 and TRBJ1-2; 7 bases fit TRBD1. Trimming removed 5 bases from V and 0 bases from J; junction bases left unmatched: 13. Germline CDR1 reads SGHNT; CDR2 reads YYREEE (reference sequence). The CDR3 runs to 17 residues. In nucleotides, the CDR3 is TGTGCCAGCAGGTCCGGTGCGACAGGGACGGCTAACTATGGCTACACCTTC. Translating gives CASRSGATGTANYGYTF.

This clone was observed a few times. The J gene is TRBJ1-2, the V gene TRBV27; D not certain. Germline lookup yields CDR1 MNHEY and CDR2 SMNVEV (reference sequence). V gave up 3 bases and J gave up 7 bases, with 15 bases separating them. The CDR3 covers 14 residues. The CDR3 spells CASSLNAGTPGYTF. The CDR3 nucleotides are TGTGCCAGCAGTTTGAATGCGGGTACGCCTGGCTACACCTTC.

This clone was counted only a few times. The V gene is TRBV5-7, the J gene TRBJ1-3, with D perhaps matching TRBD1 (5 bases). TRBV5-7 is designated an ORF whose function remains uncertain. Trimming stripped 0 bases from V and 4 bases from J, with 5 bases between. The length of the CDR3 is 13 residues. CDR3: CASSLGQGNTIYF. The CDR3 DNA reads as TGTGCCAGCAGCTTGGGACAGGGAAACACCATATATTTT.

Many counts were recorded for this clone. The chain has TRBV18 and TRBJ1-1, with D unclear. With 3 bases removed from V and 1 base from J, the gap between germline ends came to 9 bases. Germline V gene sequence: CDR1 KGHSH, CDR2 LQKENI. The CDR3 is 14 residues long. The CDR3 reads CASSPSQTNTEAFF. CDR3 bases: TGTGCCAGCTCACCTTCACAGACGAACACTGAAGCTTTCTTT. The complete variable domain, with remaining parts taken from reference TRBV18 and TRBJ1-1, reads NAGVMQNPRHLVRRRGQEARLRCSPMKGHSHVYWYRQLPEEGLKFMVYLQKENIIDESGMPKERFSAEFPKEGPSILRIQQVVRGDSAAYFCASSPSQTNTEAFFGQGTRLTVV.

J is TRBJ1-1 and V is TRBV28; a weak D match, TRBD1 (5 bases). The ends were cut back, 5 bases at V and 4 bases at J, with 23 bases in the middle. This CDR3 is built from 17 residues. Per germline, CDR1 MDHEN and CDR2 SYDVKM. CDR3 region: CASSPLRGSGGTTEAFF. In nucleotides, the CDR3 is TGTGCCAGCAGTCCCCTCCGCGGCTCCGGAGGGACCACTGAAGCTTTCTTT.

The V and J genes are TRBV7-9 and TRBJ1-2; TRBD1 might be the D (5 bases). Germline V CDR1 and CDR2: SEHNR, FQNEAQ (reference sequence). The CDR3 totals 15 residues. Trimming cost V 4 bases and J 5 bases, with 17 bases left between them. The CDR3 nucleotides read TGTGCCAGCAGCTCCCGGAGGGAGGGGAGGTATGGCTACACCTTC. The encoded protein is CASSSRREGRYGYTF.

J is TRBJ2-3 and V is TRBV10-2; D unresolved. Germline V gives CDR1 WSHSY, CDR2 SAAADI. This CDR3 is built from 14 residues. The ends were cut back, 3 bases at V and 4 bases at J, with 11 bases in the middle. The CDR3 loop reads CASSDWSDPDTQYF. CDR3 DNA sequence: TGCGCCAGCAGTGATTGGAGCGACCCAGATACGCAGTATTTT.

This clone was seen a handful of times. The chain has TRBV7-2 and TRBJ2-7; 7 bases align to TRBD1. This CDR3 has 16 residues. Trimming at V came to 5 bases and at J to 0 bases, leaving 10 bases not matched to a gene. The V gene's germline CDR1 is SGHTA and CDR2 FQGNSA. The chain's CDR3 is CASSSKGGDSSYEQYF. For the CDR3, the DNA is TGTGCCAGCAGCAGCAAAGGTGGGGACAGCTCCTACGAGCAGTACTTC.

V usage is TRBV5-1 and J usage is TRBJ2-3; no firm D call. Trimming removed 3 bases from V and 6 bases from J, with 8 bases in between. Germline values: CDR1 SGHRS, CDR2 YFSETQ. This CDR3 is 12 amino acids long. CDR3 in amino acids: CASSSTGDTQYF. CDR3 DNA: TGCGCCAGCAGCTCGACCGGGGATACGCAGTATTTT.

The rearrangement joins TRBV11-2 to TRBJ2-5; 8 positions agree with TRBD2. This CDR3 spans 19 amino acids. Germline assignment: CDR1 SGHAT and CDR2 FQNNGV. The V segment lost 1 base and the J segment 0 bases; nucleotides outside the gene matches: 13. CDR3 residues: CASSLGTWGAAGDQETQYF. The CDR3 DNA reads TGTGCCAGCAGCTTAGGGACCTGGGGGGCAGCGGGGGACCAAGAGACCCAGTACTTC.

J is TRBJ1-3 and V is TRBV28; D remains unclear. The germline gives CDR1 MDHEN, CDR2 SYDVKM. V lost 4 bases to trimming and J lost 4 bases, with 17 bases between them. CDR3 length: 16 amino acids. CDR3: CASSSPTAGRGNTIYF. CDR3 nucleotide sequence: TGTGCCAGCAGTTCCCCCACAGCAGGCCGGGGAAACACCATATATTTT.

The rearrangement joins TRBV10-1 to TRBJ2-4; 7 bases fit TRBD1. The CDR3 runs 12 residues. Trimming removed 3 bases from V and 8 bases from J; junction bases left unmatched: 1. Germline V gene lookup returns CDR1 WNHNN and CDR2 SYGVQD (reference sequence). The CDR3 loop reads CASSDTGDIQYF. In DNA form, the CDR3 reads TGCGCCAGCAGTGATACAGGGGACATTCAGTACTTC.

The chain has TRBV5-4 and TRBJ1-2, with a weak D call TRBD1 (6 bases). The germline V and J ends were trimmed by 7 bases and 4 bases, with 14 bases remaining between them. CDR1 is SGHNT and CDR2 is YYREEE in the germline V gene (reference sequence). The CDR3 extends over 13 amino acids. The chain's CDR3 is CASDETGGYGYTF. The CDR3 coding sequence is TGTGCCAGCGATGAGACAGGTGGCTATGGCTACACCTTC.

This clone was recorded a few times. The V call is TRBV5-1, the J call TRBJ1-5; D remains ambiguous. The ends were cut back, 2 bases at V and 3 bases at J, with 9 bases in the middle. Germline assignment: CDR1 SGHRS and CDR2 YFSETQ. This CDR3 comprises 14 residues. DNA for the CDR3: TGCGCCAGCAGCTTCCCAGGCCCCAATCAGCCCCAGCATTTT. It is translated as CASSFPGPNQPQHF.

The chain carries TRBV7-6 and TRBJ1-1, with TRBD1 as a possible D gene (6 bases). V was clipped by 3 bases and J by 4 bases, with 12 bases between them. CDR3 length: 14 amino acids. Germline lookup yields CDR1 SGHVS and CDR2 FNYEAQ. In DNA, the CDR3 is TGTGCCAGCAGCTTGAGGGAGGGGGGCACTGAAGCTTTCTTT. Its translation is CASSLREGGTEAFF.

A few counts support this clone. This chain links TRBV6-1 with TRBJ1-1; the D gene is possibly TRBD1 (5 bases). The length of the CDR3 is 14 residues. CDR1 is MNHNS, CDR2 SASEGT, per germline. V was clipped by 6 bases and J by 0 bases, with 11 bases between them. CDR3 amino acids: CASRNRNLNTEAFF. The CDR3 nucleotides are TGTGCCAGCAGGAACAGGAACTTGAACACTGAAGCTTTCTTT.

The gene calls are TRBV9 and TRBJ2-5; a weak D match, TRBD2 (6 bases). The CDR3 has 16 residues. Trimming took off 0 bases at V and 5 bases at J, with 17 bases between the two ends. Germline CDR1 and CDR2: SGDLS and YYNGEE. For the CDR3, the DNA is TGTGCCAGCAGCGTAGGAGGGACTTTCAGGGAGGAGACCCAGTACTTC. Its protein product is CASSVGGTFREETQYF.

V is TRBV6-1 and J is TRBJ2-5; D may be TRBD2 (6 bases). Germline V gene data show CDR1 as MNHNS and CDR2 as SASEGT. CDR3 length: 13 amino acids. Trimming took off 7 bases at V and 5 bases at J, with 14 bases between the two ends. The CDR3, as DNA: TGTGCCAGCACCCACGGGGGTCCGGAGACCCAGTACTTC. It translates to CASTHGGPETQYF.

CDR3 residues: CASSLTPGQGALGANVLTF. In nucleotides, the CDR3 is TGCGCCAGCAGCTTGACTCCGGGACAGGGGGCGCTTGGGGCCAACGTCCTGACTTTC. The gene calls are TRBV5-1 and TRBJ2-6; 12 bases fit TRBD1. The V gene's germline CDR1 is SGHRS and CDR2 YFSETQ. The CDR3 totals 19 residues. V lost 1 base to trimming and J lost 3 bases; unmatched junction nucleotides: 8.